This T cell receptor (beta chain) was found in a study of blood T cell repertoires in COVID-19. At the level of the study: PBMCs, B-cell-depleted T cells, or T cells were the source of the cDNA or gDNA that made up the material.

Methods used by the authors: The authors estimated nucleated cell counts from reference gene primer amplification. Sequenced by immunoSEQ multiplex PCR; TCRdb stores in-frame clones only, minus some. V and J calls and clone size are those listed in that table; D and trimming were worked out from the DNA. The top ten hold 18% of the sample, which has around 130,000 clones, roughly four fifths seen once. Participants came from roughly 23 US areas, aged about 18 to 100 years. Before being deemed recovered, Cohort 3 donors had two negative PCRs, clearance, or symptom resolution. The CDR3 contains 13 residues. With 5 bases removed from V and 4 bases from J, the gap between germline ends came to 12 bases. Germline V gene sequence: CDR1 MNHEY, CDR2 SVGAGI.

Material for sequencing was PBMCs or T cells enriched from blood (not recorded which). The chain has TRBV6-5 and TRBJ2-7; D is possibly TRBD1 (7 bases). The source is a man aged 25 to 45 who had recovered from COVID-19. The CDR3 protein is CASSPGDSYEQYV. The CDR3 DNA is TGTGCCAGCAGTCCGGGGGACAGTTACGAGCAGTACGTC.